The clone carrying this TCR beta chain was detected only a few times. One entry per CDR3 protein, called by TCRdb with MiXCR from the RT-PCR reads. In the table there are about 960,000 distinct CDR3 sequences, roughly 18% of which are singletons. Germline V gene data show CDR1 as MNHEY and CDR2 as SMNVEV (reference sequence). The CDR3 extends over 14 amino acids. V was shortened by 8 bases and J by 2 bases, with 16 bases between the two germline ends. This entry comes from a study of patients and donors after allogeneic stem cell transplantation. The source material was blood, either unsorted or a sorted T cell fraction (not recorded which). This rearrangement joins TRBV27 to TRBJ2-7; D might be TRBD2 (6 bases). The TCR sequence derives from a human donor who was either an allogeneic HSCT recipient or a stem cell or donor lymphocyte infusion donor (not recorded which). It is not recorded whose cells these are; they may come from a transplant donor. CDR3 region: CASSPGLQPYEQYF. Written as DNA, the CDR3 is TGTGCCAGCTCCCCGGGACTCCAGCCCTACGAGCAGTACTTC.